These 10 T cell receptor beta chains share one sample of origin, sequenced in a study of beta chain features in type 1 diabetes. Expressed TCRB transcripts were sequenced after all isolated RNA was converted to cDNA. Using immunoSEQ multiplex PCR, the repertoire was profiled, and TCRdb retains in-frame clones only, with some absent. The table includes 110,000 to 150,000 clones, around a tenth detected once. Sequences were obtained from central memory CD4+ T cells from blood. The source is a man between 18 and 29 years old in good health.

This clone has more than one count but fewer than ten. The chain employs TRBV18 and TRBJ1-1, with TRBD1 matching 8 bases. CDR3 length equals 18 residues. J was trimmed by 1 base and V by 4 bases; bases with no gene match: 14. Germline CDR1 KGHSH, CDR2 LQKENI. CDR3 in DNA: TGTGCCAGCTCACACGGGGCCCTTACCGGGACAGGGAACACTGAAGCTTTCTTT. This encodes CASSHGALTGTGNTEAFF.

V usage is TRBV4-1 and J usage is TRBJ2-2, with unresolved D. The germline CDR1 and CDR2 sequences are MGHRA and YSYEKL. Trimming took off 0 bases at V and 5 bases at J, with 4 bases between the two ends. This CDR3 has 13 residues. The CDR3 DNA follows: TGCGCCAGCAGCCAAGATAGAACCGGGGAGCTGTTTTTT. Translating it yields CASSQDRTGELFF.

The CDR3 sequence: CAWSVGTRAAPLHF. CDR3 nucleotide sequence: TGTGCCTGGAGTGTCGGGACAAGGGCAGCACCCCTCCACTTT. The chain links TRBV30 to TRBJ1-6; a possible D gene is TRBD1 (6 bases). The CDR3 length is 14 residues. The germline gives CDR1 GTSNPN, CDR2 SVGIG (reference sequence). The V end lost 0 bases, the J end lost 11 bases, and 14 bases lay between the germline ends.

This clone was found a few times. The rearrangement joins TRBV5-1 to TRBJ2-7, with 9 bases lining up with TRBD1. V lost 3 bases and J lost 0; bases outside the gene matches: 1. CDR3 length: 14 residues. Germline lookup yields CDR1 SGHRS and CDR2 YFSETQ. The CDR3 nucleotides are TGCGCCAGCAGCTCGGGACAGGGCTCCTACGAGCAGTACTTC. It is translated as CASSSGQGSYEQYF.

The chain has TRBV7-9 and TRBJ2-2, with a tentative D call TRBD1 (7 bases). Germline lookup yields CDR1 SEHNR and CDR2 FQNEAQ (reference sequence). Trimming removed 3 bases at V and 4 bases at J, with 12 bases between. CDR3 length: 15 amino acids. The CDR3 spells CASSFRGDGTGELFF. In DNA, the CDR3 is TGTGCCAGCAGCTTCAGGGGGGACGGCACCGGGGAGCTGTTTTTT.

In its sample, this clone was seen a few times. The CDR3 coding sequence is TGTGCCAGCAGCCCTAGAGGTAGCGGGGGGGTACAAGAGACCCAGTACTTC. This sequence encodes CASSPRGSGGVQETQYF. The chain has TRBV9 and TRBJ2-5, with 11 bases fitting TRBD2. V lost 4 bases to trimming and J lost 2 bases; unmatched junction nucleotides: 10. CDR3 length equals 17 residues. Germline V gives CDR1 SGDLS, CDR2 YYNGEE.

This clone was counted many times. In DNA form, the CDR3 reads TGCAGCGTGAGGACAGGGGACTACGAGCAGTACTTC. It translates to CSVRTGDYEQYF. The V and J genes are TRBV29-1 and TRBJ2-7; the match to TRBD1 covers 9 bases. Germline V gene data show CDR1 as SQVTM and CDR2 as ANQGSEA. The trim removed 6 bases at V and 3 bases at J, leaving 3 bases unmatched. CDR3 length equals 12 residues.

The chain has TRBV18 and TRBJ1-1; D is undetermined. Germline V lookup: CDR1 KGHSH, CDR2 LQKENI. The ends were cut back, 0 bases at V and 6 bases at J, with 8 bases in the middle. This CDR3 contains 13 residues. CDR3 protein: CASSPPNGAEAFF. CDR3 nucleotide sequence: TGTGCCAGCTCACCACCGAACGGGGCTGAAGCTTTCTTT.

The CDR3: CASSGTANTGELFF. The CDR3 DNA reads TGTGCCAGTAGTGGGACAGCGAACACCGGGGAGCTGTTTTTT. The rearrangement uses TRBV19 and TRBJ2-2, with 7 bases lining up with TRBD1. The germline V gene has CDR1 LNHDA and CDR2 SQIVND (reference sequence). The CDR3 has 14 amino acids. V dropped 5 bases and J dropped 0; count of bases not matched to a gene: 0. Complete variable domain (other parts from reference TRBV19 and TRBJ2-2): DGGITQSPKYLFRKEGQNVTLSCEQNLNHDAMYWYRQDPGQGLRLIYYSQIVNDFQKGDIAEGYSVSREKKESFPLTVTSAQKNPTAFYLCASSGTANTGELFFGEGSRLTVL.

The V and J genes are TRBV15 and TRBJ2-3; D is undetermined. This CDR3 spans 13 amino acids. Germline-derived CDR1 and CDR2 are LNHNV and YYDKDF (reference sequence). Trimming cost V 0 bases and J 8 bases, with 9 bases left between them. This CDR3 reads CATSRDVAGTQYF. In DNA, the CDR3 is TGTGCCACCAGCAGAGATGTAGCCGGTACGCAGTATTTT.